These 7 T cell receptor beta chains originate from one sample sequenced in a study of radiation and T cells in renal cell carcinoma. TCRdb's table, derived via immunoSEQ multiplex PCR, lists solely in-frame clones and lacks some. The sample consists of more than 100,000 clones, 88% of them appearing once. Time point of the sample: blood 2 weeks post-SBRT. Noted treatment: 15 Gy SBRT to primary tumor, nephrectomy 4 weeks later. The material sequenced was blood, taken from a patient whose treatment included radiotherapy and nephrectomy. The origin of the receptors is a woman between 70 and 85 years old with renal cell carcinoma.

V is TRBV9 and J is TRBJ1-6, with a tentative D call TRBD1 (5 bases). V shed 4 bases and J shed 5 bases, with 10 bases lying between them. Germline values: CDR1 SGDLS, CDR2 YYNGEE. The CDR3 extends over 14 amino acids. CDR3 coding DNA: TGTGCCAGCAGCCCGGGGCTAGATAATTCACCCCTCCACTTT. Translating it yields CASSPGLDNSPLHF.

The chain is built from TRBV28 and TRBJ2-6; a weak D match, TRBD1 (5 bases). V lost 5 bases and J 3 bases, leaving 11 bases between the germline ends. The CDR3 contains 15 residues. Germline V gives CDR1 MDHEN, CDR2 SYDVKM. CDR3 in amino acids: CASSQGGSGANVLTF. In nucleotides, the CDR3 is TGTGCCAGCAGTCAGGGTGGAAGTGGGGCCAACGTCCTGACTTTC.

Written as DNA, the CDR3 is TGTGCCTGGAGTGCGCCGCGAAGGGTAGGATCACCCCTCCACTTT. As protein: CAWSAPRRVGSPLHF. The rearrangement links TRBV30 to TRBJ1-6; D is unresolved. This CDR3 spans 15 amino acids. Trimming shortened V by 1 base and J by 10 bases, and 17 bases separated the two germline ends. Germline assignment: CDR1 GTSNPN and CDR2 SVGIG (reference sequence).

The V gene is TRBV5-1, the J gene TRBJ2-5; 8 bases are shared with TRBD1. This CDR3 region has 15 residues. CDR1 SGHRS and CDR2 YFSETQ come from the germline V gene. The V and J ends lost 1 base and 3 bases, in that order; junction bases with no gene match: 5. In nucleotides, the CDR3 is TGCGCCAGCAGCTTGAGGGCAGGGGGCGAAGAGACCCAGTACTTC. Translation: CASSLRAGGEETQYF. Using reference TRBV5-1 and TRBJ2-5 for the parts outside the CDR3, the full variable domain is KAGVTQTPRYLIKTRGQQVTLSCSPISGHRSVSWYQQTPGQGLQFLFEYFSETQRNKGNFPGRFSGRQFSNSRSEMNVSTLELGDSALYLCASSLRAGGEETQYFGPGTRLLVL.

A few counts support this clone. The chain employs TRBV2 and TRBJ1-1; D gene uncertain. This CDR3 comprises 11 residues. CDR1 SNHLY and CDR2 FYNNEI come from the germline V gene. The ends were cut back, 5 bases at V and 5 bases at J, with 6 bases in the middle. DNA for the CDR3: TGTGCCAGCAGTTCGCGGACTGAAGCTTTCTTT. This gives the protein CASSSRTEAFF.

CDR3 protein: CASSVTGNTEAFF. CDR3 coding DNA: TGCGCCAGCAGCGTCACAGGGAACACTGAAGCTTTCTTT. This chain links TRBV5-1 with TRBJ1-1, with D possibly matching TRBD1 (5 bases). V shed 4 bases and J shed 1 base, with 8 bases lying between them. The germline CDR1 and CDR2 sequences are SGHRS and YFSETQ. The CDR3 extends over 13 amino acids. The full variable domain, completed using reference TRBV5-1 and TRBJ1-1, is KAGVTQTPRYLIKTRGQQVTLSCSPISGHRSVSWYQQTPGQGLQFLFEYFSETQRNKGNFPGRFSGRQFSNSRSEMNVSTLELGDSALYLCASSVTGNTEAFFGQGTRLTVV.

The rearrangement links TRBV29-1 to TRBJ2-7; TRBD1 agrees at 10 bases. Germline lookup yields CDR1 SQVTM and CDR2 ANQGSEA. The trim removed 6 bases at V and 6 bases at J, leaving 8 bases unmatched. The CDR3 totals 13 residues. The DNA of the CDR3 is TGCAGCGTGGCCGGGACAGGGGTGGCCGAGCAGTACTTC. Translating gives CSVAGTGVAEQYF.